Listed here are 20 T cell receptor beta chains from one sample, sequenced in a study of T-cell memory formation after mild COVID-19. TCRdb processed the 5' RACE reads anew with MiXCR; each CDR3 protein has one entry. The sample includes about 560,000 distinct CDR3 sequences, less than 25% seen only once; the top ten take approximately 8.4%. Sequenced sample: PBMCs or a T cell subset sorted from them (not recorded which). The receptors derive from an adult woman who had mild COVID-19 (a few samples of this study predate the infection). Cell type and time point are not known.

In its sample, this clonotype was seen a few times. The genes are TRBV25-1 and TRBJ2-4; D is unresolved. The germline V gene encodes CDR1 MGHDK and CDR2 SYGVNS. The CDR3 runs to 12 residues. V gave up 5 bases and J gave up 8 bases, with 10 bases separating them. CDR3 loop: CASSSRVDIQYF. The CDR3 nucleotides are TGTGCCAGCAGTAGCCGGGTTGACATTCAGTACTTC.

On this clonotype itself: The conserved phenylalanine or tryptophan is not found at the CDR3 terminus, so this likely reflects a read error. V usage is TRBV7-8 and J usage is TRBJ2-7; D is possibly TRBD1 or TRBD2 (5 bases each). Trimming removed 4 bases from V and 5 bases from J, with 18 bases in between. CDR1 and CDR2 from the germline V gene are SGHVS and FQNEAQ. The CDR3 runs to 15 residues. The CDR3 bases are TGTGCCAGCAGCTCAACCGGGACGGTCCAGGACGAGCAGTACTTA. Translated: CASSSTGTVQDEQYL.

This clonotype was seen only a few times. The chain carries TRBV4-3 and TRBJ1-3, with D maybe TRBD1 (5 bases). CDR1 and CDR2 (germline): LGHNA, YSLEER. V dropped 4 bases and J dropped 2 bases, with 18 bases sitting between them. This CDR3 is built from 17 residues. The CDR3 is CASSPNWGGFPGNTIYF. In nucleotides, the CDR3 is TGCGCCAGCAGCCCGAATTGGGGGGGTTTCCCTGGAAACACCATATATTTT.

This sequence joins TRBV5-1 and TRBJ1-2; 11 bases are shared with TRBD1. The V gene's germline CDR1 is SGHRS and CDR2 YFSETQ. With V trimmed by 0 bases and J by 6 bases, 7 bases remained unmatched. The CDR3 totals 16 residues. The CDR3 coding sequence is TGCGCCAGCAGCTTGGACGGGACAGGGGGTCGAGATGGCTACACCTTC. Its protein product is CASSLDGTGGRDGYTF.

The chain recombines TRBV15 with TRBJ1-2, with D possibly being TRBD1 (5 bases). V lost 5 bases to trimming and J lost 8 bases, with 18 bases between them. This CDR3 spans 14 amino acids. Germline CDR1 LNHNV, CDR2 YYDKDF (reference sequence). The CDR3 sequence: CATSGQGHRRGYTF. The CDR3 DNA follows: TGTGCCACCAGCGGGCAAGGACACCGAAGGGGCTACACCTTC.

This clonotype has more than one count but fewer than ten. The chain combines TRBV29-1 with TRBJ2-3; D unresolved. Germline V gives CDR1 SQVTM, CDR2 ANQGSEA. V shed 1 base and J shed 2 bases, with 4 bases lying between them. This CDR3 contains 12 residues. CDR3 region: CSVEANTDTQYF. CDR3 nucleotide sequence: TGCAGCGTTGAAGCTAACACAGATACGCAGTATTTT.

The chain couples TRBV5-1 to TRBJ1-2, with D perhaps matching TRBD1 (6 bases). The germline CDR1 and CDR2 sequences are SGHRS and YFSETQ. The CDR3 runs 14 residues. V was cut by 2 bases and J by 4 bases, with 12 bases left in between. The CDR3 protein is CASSFQEGGYGYTF. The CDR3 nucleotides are TGCGCCAGCAGCTTCCAGGAAGGGGGCTATGGCTACACCTTC.

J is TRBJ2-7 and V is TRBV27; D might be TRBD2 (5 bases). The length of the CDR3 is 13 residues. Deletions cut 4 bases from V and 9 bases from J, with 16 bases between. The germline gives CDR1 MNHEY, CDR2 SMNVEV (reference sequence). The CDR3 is CASSSPEGSGQYF. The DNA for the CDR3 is TGTGCCAGCAGTTCCCCTGAAGGGAGCGGGCAGTACTTC.

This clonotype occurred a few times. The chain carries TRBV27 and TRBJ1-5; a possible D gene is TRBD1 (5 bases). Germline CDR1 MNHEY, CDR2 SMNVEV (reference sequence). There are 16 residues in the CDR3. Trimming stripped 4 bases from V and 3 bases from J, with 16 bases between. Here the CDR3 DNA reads TGTGCCAGCAGTTCCTGGGGCAGGTTTTCCAATCAGCCCCAGCATTTT. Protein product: CASSSWGRFSNQPQHF.

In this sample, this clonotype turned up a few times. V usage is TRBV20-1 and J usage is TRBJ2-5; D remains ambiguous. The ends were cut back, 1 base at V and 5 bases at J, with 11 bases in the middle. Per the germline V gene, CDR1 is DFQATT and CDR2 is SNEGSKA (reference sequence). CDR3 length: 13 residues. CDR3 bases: TGCAGTGCTAGAGTGAACGAACTCGAGACCCAGTACTTC. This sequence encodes CSARVNELETQYF.

CDR3 loop: CASSFSIGTNEKLFF. The CDR3 region has the DNA TGTGCCAGCAGCTTCTCTATTGGGACTAATGAAAAACTGTTTTTT. The chain uses TRBV5-5 and TRBJ1-4; unclear D gene. CDR3 length equals 15 residues. V was cut by 2 bases and J by 2 bases, with 10 bases left in between. Germline V gene data show CDR1 as SGHKS and CDR2 as YYEKEE (reference sequence).

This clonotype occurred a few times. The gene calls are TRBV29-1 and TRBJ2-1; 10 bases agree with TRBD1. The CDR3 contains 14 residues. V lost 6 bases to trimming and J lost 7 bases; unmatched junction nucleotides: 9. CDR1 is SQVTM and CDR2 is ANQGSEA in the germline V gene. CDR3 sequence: CSVADRGPGNEQFF. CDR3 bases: TGCAGCGTCGCCGACAGGGGGCCGGGGAATGAGCAGTTCTTC.

The CDR3 DNA reads TGCGCCAGCAGCCAAGAACAGGGTAAATTGGGCTATGGCTACACCTTC. Its protein is CASSQEQGKLGYGYTF. V usage is TRBV4-1 and J usage is TRBJ1-2; tentatively, D is TRBD1 (6 bases). In germline, CDR1 is MGHRA, CDR2 YSYEKL. The length of the CDR3 is 16 residues. With 0 bases removed from V and 4 bases from J, the gap between germline ends came to 15 bases.

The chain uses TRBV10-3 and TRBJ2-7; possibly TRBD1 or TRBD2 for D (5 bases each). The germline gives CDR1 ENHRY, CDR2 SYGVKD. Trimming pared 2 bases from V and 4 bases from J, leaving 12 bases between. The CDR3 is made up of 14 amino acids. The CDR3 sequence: CAISEDGGVYEQYF. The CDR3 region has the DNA TGTGCCATCAGTGAGGATGGGGGTGTATACGAGCAGTACTTC.

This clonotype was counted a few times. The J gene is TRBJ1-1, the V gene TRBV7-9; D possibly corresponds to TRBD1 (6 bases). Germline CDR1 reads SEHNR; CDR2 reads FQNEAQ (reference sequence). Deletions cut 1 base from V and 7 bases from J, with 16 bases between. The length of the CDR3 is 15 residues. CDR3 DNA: TGTGCCAGCAGCTTAGTTTCGACAGGCCGGGATGAAGCTTTCTTT. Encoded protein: CASSLVSTGRDEAFF.

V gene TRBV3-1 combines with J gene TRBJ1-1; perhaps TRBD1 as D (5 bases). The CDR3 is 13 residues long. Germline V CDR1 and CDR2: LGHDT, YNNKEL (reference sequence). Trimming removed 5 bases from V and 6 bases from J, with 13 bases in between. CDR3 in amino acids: CASSLSGTPEAFF. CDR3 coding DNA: TGTGCCAGCAGCTTATCCGGGACCCCTGAAGCTTTCTTT.

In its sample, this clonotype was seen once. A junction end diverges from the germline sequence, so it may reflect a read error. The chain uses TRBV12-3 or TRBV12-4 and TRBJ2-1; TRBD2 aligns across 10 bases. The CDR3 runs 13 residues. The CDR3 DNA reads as TGTGCCAGCAGTCTAGCGGGAGTCCATGAGCAGTTCTTC. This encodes CASSLAGVHEQFF.

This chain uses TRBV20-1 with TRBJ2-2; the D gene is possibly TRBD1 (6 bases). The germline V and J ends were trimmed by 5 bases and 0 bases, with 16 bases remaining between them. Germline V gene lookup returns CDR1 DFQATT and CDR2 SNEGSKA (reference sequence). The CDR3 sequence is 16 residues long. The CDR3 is CSAPFWHRANTGELFF. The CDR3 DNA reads TGCAGTGCTCCTTTCTGGCACAGGGCGAACACCGGGGAGCTGTTTTTT.

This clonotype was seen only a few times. The CDR3 spells CASSYSMGEANTEAFF. In nucleotides, the CDR3 is TGTGCCAGCAGTTACTCGATGGGGGAGGCGAACACTGAAGCTTTCTTT. The chain joins TRBV6-5 to TRBJ1-1; possible D gene TRBD1, 5 bases. The V gene's germline CDR1 is MNHEY and CDR2 SVGAGI. V was shortened by 0 bases and J by 1 base, with 12 bases between the two germline ends. The CDR3 loop spans 16 amino acids.

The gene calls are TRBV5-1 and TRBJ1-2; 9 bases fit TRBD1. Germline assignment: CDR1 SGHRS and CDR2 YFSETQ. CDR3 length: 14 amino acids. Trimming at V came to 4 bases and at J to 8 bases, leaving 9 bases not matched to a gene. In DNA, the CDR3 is TGCGCCAGCAGCACCTCTGGGACAGGGAACGGCTACACCTTC. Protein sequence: CASSTSGTGNGYTF.